This T cell receptor (beta chain) was identified in a study of response to subunit inactivated influenza vaccine. A single record per CDR3 protein comes from TCRdb applying MiXCR to the RT-PCR reads. The sample lists 150,000 to 200,000 distinct CDR3 sequences, 11% seen once, with approximately 13% in the top ten. There are 15 residues in the CDR3. Per the germline V gene, CDR1 is MDHEN and CDR2 is SYDVKM. J lost 4 bases, V lost 5 bases, and 5 bases had no gene match. The sample consisted of non-naive T cells sorted from PBMCs, taken about 6 weeks after vaccination. The clonotype comes from a man between 50 and 59 years old who received an inactivated influenza vaccine. J is TRBJ2-7 and V is TRBV28; 13 bases fit TRBD2. Here the CDR3 reads CASSQPGLAGYEQYF. The CDR3 DNA sequence: TGTGCCAGCAGTCAACCGGGACTAGCGGGGTACGAGCAGTACTTC.